This T cell receptor beta chain derives from a study of blood T cell repertoires in COVID-19. The wider study: The analysed material was cDNA or gDNA that came from T cells, B-cell-depleted T cells, or PBMCs.

This clone was counted a single time. The CDR3 consists of 16 residues. Germline V CDR1 and CDR2: MNHEY, SVGEGT. Trimming took 6 bases from V and 9 from J; bases not matched to a gene: 11. Authors' processing steps: Cell counts per sample came from amplifying reference gene primers. Profiled with immunoSEQ multiplex PCR; TCRdb holds only in-frame clones, not every one. D and trimming come from the DNA, and the V and J calls and clone size come from that table. The table shows roughly 150,000 clones, with more than 70% occurring only once. The sequence was collected from a woman between 70 and 85 years old who had recovered from COVID-19. The sequencing sample was made of peripheral blood. The genes are TRBV6-2 or TRBV6-3 and TRBJ2-1; 13 nucleotides align to TRBD2. Written as DNA, the CDR3 is TGTGCCAGCAGCCCGCCCGGGACTAGCGGGAAGGTTGAGCAGTTCTTC. It yields the protein CASSPPGTSGKVEQFF.